Included here is one T cell receptor beta chain sequence, with context. The data derive from a study of identical twins. TCRdb recomputed calls from the 5' RACE reads with MiXCR, one row per CDR3 protein. The data contain hundreds of thousands of distinct CDR3 sequences, 24% of them singletons. The same data also went into a second study, on T cells expressing NK-cell markers. Turning to that study: The study drew TCR beta repertoires from sorted CD3+CD56+NKG2C+, CD3+CD56+NKG2C- and CD3+CD56-NKG2C+ T cells. For several experiments, T cell sorting was restricted to the alpha-beta TCR population by means of an anti-gamma-delta TCR antibody.

Sample: CD4+ T cells sorted from blood. The clonotype was recovered from a woman aged 18 to 35 in good health.

In DNA, the CDR3 is TGTGCCAGCAGCGTAGGAAAATTCCCAAACACCGGGGAGCTGTTTTTT. Residues: CASSVGKFPNTGELFF. The V call is TRBV9, the J call TRBJ2-2; D is unresolved. Germline CDR1 and CDR2: SGDLS and YYNGEE. This CDR3 has 16 residues. Trimming pared 0 bases from V and 2 bases from J, leaving 11 bases between.